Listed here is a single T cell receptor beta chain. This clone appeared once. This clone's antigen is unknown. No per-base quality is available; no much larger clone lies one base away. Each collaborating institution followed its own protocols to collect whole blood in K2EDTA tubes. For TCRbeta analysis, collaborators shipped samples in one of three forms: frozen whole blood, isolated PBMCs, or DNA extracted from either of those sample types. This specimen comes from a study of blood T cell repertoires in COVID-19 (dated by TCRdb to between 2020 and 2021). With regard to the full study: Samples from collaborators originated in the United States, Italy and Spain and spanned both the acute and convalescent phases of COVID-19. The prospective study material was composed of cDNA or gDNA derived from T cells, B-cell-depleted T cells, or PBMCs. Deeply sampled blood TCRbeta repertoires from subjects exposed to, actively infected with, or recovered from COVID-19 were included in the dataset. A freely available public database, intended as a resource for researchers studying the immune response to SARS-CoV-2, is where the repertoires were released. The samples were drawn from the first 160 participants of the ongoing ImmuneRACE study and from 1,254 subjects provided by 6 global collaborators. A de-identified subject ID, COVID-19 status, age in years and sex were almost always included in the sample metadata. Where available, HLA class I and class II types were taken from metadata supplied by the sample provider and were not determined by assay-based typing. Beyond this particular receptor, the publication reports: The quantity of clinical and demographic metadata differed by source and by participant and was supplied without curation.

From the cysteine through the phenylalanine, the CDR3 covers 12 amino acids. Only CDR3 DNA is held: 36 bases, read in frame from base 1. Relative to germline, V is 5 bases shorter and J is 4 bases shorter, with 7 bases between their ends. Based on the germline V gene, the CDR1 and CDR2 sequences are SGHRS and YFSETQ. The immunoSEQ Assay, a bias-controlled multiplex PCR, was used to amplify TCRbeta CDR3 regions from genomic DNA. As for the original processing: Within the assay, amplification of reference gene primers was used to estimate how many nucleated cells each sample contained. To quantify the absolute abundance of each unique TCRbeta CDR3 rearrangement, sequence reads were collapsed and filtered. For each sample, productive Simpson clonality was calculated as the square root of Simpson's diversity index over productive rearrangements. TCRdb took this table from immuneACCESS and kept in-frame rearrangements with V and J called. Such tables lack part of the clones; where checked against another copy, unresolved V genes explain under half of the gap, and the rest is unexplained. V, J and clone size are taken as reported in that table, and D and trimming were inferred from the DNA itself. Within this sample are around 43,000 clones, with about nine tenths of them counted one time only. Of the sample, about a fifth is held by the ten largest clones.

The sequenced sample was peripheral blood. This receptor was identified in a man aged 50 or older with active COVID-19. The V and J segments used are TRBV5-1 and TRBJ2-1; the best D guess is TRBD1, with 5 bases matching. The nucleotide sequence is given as TGCGCCAGCAGGGGGCAGTACAATGAGCAGTTCTTC. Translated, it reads CASRGQYNEQFF.